Presented here are 18 T cell receptor beta chains from one specimen sequenced in a study of T cell repertoires in cytomegalovirus infection (dated by TCRdb to between 2019 and 2020). Sequencer: Illumina HiSeq 1500. TCRdb's own reprocessing of the public reads used fastp at Q25 and MiXCR and kept productive beta chains. Every CDR3 protein is listed once, alongside the most common genes and DNA of its rows. The sample includes a few hundred thousand distinct CDR3 sequences, with approximately 40% observed a single time. The leading ten clones occupy 40% to 60% of the sample. For these TCRs, the target antigens are not known. The sample's treatment or condition label is to be understood as: in vitro stimulation with specific CMV peptide epitopes to enrich CMV-specific T cells. The input for sequencing was cultured PBMCs, taken from culture after CMV antigen stimulation. The source of these receptors is a human donor in good health (CMV status not recorded). Some clones in this sample may be carry-over from other donors' samples.

This clonotype was seen only a few times. This rearrangement joins TRBV7-2 to TRBJ2-1; 12 positions agree with TRBD2. The CDR3 has 15 residues. The V gene end was trimmed by 4 bases and the J gene end by 9 bases; junction bases not matched to a gene: 7. CDR1 is SGHTA and CDR2 is FQGNSA in the germline V gene. This CDR3 reads CASSSGLAGTVEQFF. CDR3 coding DNA: TGTGCCAGCAGCTCAGGACTAGCGGGGACGGTTGAGCAGTTCTTC.

The J gene is TRBJ2-1, the V gene TRBV3-1; a possible D gene is TRBD2 (6 bases). The CDR3 has 13 amino acids. Germline V gene sequence: CDR1 LGHDT, CDR2 YNNKEL (reference sequence). Trimming took off 4 bases at V and 8 bases at J, with 12 bases between the two ends. CDR3 coding DNA: TGTGCCAGCAGCCCTGACCCGGGGGATGAGCAGTTCTTC. Amino acid sequence: CASSPDPGDEQFF.

The V and J genes are TRBV20-1 and TRBJ2-7; the match to TRBD1 covers 7 bases. The CDR3 sequence is 12 residues long. Trimming cost V 8 bases and J 2 bases; bases outside gene matches: 6. From germline, CDR1 is DFQATT and CDR2 SNEGSKA (reference sequence). In DNA form, the CDR3 reads TGCAGTACGAGGACAGGTGCCTACGAGCAGTACTTC. Amino acid sequence: CSTRTGAYEQYF.

This clonotype was observed a handful of times. The chain is built from TRBV6-5 and TRBJ2-5, with TRBD2 matching over 10 bases. Losses at the gene ends were 5 bases for V and 5 bases for J; bases not matched to a gene: 11. The germline V gene encodes CDR1 MNHEY and CDR2 SVGAGI. The CDR3 spans 16 residues. CDR3 nucleotides: TGTGCCAGCAGTGCAAGACTAGCGGGCCTTTGGGAGACCCAGTACTTC. Translation gives CASSARLAGLWETQYF.

This clonotype turned up a few times. The V and J genes are TRBV7-9 and TRBJ2-4; possibly TRBD1 for D (5 bases). The V end was cut by 0 bases, the J end by 5 bases, with 8 bases between. The CDR3 is 14 amino acids. Germline V lookup: CDR1 SEHNR, CDR2 FQNEAQ (reference sequence). In DNA, the CDR3 is TGTGCCAGCAGCTTAGCCTCGACAGAAAACATTCAGTACTTC. Protein product: CASSLASTENIQYF.

V gene TRBV11-2 combines with J gene TRBJ2-1, with D perhaps being TRBD1 or TRBD2 (5 bases each). This CDR3 region has 15 residues. Germline V gene sequence: CDR1 SGHAT, CDR2 FQNNGV. Deletions cut 7 bases from V and 0 bases from J, with 13 bases between. Here the CDR3 DNA reads TGTGCCAGCACCCTTATGGGGACCTCCTACAATGAGCAGTTCTTC. Residues: CASTLMGTSYNEQFF.

The chain recombines TRBV20-1 with TRBJ2-7, with 10 bases that match TRBD1. The CDR3 is 14 residues long. Per germline, CDR1 DFQATT and CDR2 SNEGSKA (reference sequence). After removal of 2 bases from V and 7 bases from J, the junction contained 8 bases not matched to a gene. The DNA of the CDR3 is TGCAGTGCTAGAAGGGGACAGGGGCTGCAGGAGCAGTACTTC. It is translated as CSARRGQGLQEQYF.

The chain links TRBV7-6 to TRBJ1-1, with D uncertain. V was pared by 4 bases and J by 0 bases, with 12 bases between. This CDR3 spans 15 amino acids. CDR1 is SGHVS and CDR2 is FNYEAQ in the germline V gene. The CDR3 nucleotides read TGTGCCAGCAGCTCCGCGTGGGAGATGAACACTGAAGCTTTCTTT. Its translation: CASSSAWEMNTEAFF.

This chain uses TRBV2 with TRBJ1-4, with D possibly being TRBD1 (6 bases). V shed 8 bases and J shed 4 bases, with 23 bases lying between them. CDR1 is SNHLY, CDR2 FYNNEI, per germline. The CDR3 covers 17 residues. This chain's CDR3 is CASATGRGLGDNEKLFF. The DNA of the CDR3 is TGTGCCAGCGCGACAGGAAGGGGACTGGGAGATAATGAAAAACTGTTTTTT.

This clonotype was seen a handful of times. V is TRBV6-6 and J is TRBJ2-3; a possible D gene is TRBD2 (5 bases). The CDR3 loop spans 14 amino acids. Looked up from germline, CDR1 is MNHNY and CDR2 is SVGAGI (reference sequence). Trimming removed 5 bases at V and 9 bases at J, with 18 bases between. Here the CDR3 reads CASSPGVAPKTQYF. The CDR3 nucleotides read TGTGCCAGCAGTCCCGGGGTAGCACCAAAGACGCAGTATTTT.

In this sample, this clonotype turned up many times. This rearrangement joins TRBV11-2 to TRBJ1-5; D is unresolved. Trimming cost V 2 bases and J 4 bases, with 12 bases left between them. CDR3 length: 15 residues. CDR1 is SGHAT and CDR2 is FQNNGV in the germline V gene. The CDR3 loop reads CASSLQAGSNQPQHF. For the CDR3, the DNA is TGTGCCAGCAGCTTACAGGCAGGATCGAATCAGCCCCAGCATTTT.

The V gene is TRBV6-5, the J gene TRBJ1-2; 7 bases fit TRBD1. The length of the CDR3 is 16 residues. The germline gives CDR1 MNHEY, CDR2 SVGAGI. V dropped 0 bases and J dropped 8; count of bases not matched to a gene: 12. The CDR3 spells CASSYSGDRPPEGYTF. The DNA of the CDR3 is TGTGCCAGCAGTTACTCGGGGGACAGACCCCCAGAGGGCTACACCTTC.

This CDR3 is CASSLALIGGHSPLHF. The CDR3 coding sequence is TGTGCCAGCAGCTTAGCGCTAATCGGGGGGCACTCACCCCTCCACTTT. This rearrangement joins TRBV7-2 to TRBJ1-6; tentative D call: TRBD1 (6 bases). The V and J ends lost 0 bases and 10 bases respectively, with 16 bases between them. Per the germline V gene, CDR1 is SGHTA and CDR2 is FQGNSA. This CDR3 spans 16 amino acids.

The chain is built from TRBV3-1 and TRBJ2-7; 10 bases match TRBD2. The CDR3 extends over 17 amino acids. Per germline, CDR1 LGHDT and CDR2 YNNKEL (reference sequence). J was trimmed by 7 bases and V by 0 bases; bases with no gene match: 12. CDR3 sequence (DNA): TGTGCCAGCAGCCAAGATTTATGGGGGACTAGCGTCTATGAGCAGTACTTC. Translating it yields CASSQDLWGTSVYEQYF.

The chain is built from TRBV29-1 and TRBJ1-4; D is unresolved. With 7 bases removed from V and 4 bases from J, the gap between germline ends came to 10 bases. The V gene's germline CDR1 is SQVTM and CDR2 ANQGSEA. The CDR3 has 12 amino acids. This CDR3 reads CSALGGNEKLFF. CDR3 coding DNA: TGCAGCGCCCTCGGCGGTAATGAAAAACTGTTTTTT.

The chain combines TRBV7-6 with TRBJ2-4; maybe TRBD2 (5 bases). This CDR3 contains 13 residues. CDR1 is SGHVS, CDR2 FNYEAQ, per germline. The V end lost 5 bases, the J end lost 6 bases, and 11 bases lay between the germline ends. The CDR3 protein is CASSPGRGNIQYF. In DNA form, the CDR3 reads TGTGCCAGCAGCCCCGGCCGGGGAAACATTCAGTACTTC.

Only a few counts were recorded for this clonotype. The chain couples TRBV11-3 to TRBJ2-1, with a tentative D call TRBD2 (5 bases). Trimming removed 1 base at V and 7 bases at J, with 14 bases between. The CDR3 runs to 15 residues. Looked up from germline, CDR1 is SGHNT and CDR2 is YENEEA. The CDR3 is CASSLGSPGRNEQFF. CDR3 in DNA: TGTGCCAGCAGCTTAGGTTCCCCGGGAAGGAATGAGCAGTTCTTC.

This clonotype was counted only a few times. V is TRBV4-3 and J is TRBJ2-1, with a possible D match to TRBD1 (6 bases). V lost 5 bases and J lost 0, with 17 bases in between. This CDR3 has 17 amino acids. CDR1 LGHNA and CDR2 YSLEER come from the germline V gene. The CDR3 loop is CASSYAKGVGSYNEQFF. DNA of the CDR3: TGCGCCAGCAGCTACGCCAAGGGGGTCGGCTCCTACAATGAGCAGTTCTTC.